The clone carrying this T cell receptor beta chain has at least ten counts. TCRdb passed the RACE reads through MiXCR, listing each CDR3 protein once. Of around 80,000 distinct CDR3 sequences in the sample, approximately 6.6% were seen once. This entry is derived from a study of human T cells and chemical hapten exposure. The CDR3 has 17 amino acids. Germline CDR1 is SGDLS and CDR2 is YYNGEE. With 0 bases removed from V and 1 base from J, the gap between germline ends came to 14 bases. Noted time point: patch test 2, 6 weeks after DPC sensitization. Sample treatment: therapeutic diphenylcyclopropenone sensitization with weekly scalp DPC.

Sequences were derived from whole blood, sampled in connection with sensitization to the hapten diphenylcyclopropenone (DPC). The receptor was derived from a woman between 25 and 40 years old with alopecia areata. Some clones in this sample may be carry-over from other donors' samples. The chain couples TRBV9 to TRBJ2-1, with a possible D match to TRBD1 (6 bases). Here the CDR3 DNA reads TGTGCCAGCAGCGTAGGGGGGCTCGGTAGTTCCTACAATGAGCAGTTCTTC. This encodes CASSVGGLGSSYNEQFF.